This is a list of T cell receptor beta chains from one sample in a study of neurological immune-mediated disorders. One entry per CDR3 protein, called by TCRdb with MiXCR from the 5' RACE reads. The sample comprises about 49,000 distinct CDR3 sequences, around 13% of which are singletons, and 4.5% rests with the top ten. The sample consisted of PBMCs. These receptors originate from a male donor with HTLV-1-associated myelopathy (HAM/TSP). CDR3s leave out the opening cysteine and the closing phenylalanine or tryptophan. The order of the fields is V gene, D gene, clone size, J gene, CDR3 length, CDR3 protein. A D gene is named only where the DNA matches it firmly. Part of the rows lack a size; the others show once, few, many or a class for expanded clones.

TRBV7-6	.	many	TRBJ2-3	13	ASSLDNRGTDTQY
TRBV5-1	.	many	TRBJ2-1	14	ASSLVEGAAYNEQF
TRBV5-6	TRBD2	many	TRBJ2-3	14	ASSVGLAGSTDTQY
TRBV20-1	.	many	TRBJ2-7	11	SARDRTPYEQY
TRBV20-1	.	many	TRBJ2-5	12	SARGAGRKETQY
TRBV7-2	.	many	TRBJ1-1	11	ASSIPGTFEAF
TRBV11-2	TRBD1	many	TRBJ2-1	15	ASSLEGLGTGGDEQF
TRBV29-1	TRBD2	few	TRBJ2-2	15	SVRTLPSGENTGELF
TRBV18	.	few	TRBJ1-1	12	ASSGADRPTEAF
TRBV5-5	TRBD1	many	TRBJ2-7	13	ASSSVGTVGYEQY
TRBV28	TRBD1	many	TRBJ2-5	13	ASSFDRGRDETQY
TRBV20-1	.	many	TRBJ2-1	10	SAETGRAEQF
TRBV5-6	TRBD2	many	TRBJ2-2	10	ASSLGGGELF
TRBV20-1	.	many	TRBJ2-3	9	SAPFADTQY
TRBV20-1	.	.	TRBJ2-3	11	SAKRDSTYTQY
TRBV12-3/TRBV12-4	.	.	TRBJ1-1	11	ASSRVTGTEAF
TRBV20-1	.	many	TRBJ1-5	12	SASVGGPNQPQH
TRBV6-1	.	many	TRBJ2-5	11	AGQGTLGETQY
TRBV4-3	.	many	TRBJ1-1	12	ASSQDPRNTEAF
TRBV5-1	.	many	TRBJ2-3	12	ASSLVLDTDTQY